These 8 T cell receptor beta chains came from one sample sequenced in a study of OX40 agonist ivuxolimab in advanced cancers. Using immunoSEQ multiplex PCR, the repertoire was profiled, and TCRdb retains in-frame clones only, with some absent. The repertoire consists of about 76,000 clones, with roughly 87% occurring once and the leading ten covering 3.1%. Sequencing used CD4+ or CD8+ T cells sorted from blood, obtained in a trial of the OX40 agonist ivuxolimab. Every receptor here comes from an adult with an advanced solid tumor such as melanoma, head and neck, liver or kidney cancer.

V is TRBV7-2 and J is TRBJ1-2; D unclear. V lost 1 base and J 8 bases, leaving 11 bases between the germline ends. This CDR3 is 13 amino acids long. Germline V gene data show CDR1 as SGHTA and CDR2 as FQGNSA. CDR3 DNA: TGTGCCAGCAGCTTAGAGGCTTTGAAGGGCTACACCTTC. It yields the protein CASSLEALKGYTF. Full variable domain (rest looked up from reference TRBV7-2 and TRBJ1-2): GAGVSQSPSNKVTEKGKDVELRCDPISGHTALYWYRQSLGQGLEFLIYFQGNSAPDKSGLPSDRFSAERTGGSVSTLTIQRTQQEDSAVYLCASSLEALKGYTFGSGTRLTVV.

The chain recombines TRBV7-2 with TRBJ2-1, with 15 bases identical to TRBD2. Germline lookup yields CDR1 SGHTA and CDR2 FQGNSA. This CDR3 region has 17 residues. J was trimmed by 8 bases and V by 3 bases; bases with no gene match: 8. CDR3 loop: CASSFGLAGGPLDEQFF. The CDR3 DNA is TGTGCCAGCAGCTTTGGACTAGCGGGGGGGCCGTTGGATGAGCAGTTCTTC.

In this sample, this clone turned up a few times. Here the CDR3 DNA reads TGTGCCAGCAGCAGATGGGACCCTGGGGCCAACGTCCTGACTTTC. It encodes CASSRWDPGANVLTF. The chain is built from TRBV11-1 and TRBJ2-6; D might be TRBD1 or TRBD2, each matching 5 bases. Germline V gene data show CDR1 as SGHAT and CDR2 as FQDESV (reference sequence). V was cut by 5 bases and J by 2 bases, with 10 bases left in between. The CDR3 runs 15 residues.

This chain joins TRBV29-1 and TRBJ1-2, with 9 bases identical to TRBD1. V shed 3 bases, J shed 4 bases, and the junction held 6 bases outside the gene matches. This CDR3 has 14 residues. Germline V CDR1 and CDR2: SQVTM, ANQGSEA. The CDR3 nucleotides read TGCAGCGTTGAGAAAGGACAGGGGATCTATGGCTACACCTTC. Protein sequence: CSVEKGQGIYGYTF.

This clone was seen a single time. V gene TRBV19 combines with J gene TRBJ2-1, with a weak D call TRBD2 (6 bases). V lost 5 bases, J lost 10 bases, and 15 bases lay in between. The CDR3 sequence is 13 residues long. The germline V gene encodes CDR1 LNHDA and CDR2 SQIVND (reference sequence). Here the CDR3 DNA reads TGTGCCAGTAGTCCTCTACTAGCAACCGAGCAGTTCTTC. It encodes CASSPLLATEQFF.

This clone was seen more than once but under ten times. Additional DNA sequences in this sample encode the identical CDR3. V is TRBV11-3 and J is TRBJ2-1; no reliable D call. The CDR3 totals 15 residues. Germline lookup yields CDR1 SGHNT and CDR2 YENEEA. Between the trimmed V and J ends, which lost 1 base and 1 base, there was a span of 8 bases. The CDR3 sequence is CASSLAVPSYNEQFF. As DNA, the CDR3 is TGTGCCAGCAGCTTAGCGGTCCCGTCCTACAATGAGCAGTTCTTC. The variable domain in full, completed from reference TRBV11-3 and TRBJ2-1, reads EAGVVQSPRYKIIEKKQPVAFWCNPISGHNTLYWYLQNLGQGPELLIRYENEEAVDDSQLPKDRFSAERLKGVDSTLKIQPAELGDSAVYLCASSLAVPSYNEQFFGPGTRLTVL.

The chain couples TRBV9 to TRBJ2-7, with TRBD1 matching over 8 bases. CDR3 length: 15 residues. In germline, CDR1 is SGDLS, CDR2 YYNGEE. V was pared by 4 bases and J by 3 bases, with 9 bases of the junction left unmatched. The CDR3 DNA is TGTGCCAGCAGCCCGCAGGGGGCAGGGGGCTACGAGCAGTACTTC. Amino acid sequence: CASSPQGAGGYEQYF.

CDR3 nucleotide sequence: TGTGCCAGCAGTCGAGAGACAGGGGGAGGCAATCAGCCCCAGCATTTT. Translating gives CASSRETGGGNQPQHF. V usage is TRBV6-6 and J usage is TRBJ1-5, with 9 bases aligning to TRBD1. The germline V gene encodes CDR1 MNHNY and CDR2 SVGAGI (reference sequence). V dropped 5 bases and J dropped 2; count of bases not matched to a gene: 7. This CDR3 spans 16 amino acids.